This is a list of T cell receptor beta chains from one sample in a study of early T cells in non-severe SARS-CoV-2 infection. TCRdb itself ran the 5' RACE reads through MiXCR, one entry per CDR3 protein. The data contain under 95,000 distinct CDR3 sequences, 10% to 15% of them singletons. Sequenced: whole blood. Receptors originate from an adult who was a healthcare worker with PCR-confirmed SARS-CoV-2 infection or an uninfected control (not recorded which). The CDR3 runs from the conserved cysteine through the conserved F or W. A D gene is named only where the DNA matches it firmly. A clone size is listed for some rows: how often the clone was seen (once, few, many), or a class if it is expanded.

DNA	CDR3	D	size	V	J
TGTGCCAGCAGCCCCATCACTACAGGGGGTGAGCAGTACTTC	CASSPITTGGEQYF	TRBD1	many	TRBV3-1	TRBJ2-7
TGCAGCGTCCGAGACCGGGACTCCAGACTGGTGCAGTTCTTC	CSVRDRDSRLVQFF	-	-	TRBV29-1	TRBJ2-1
TGTGCCAGCTCACGGTCCAGGGGCCAAGAGACCCAGTACTTC	CASSRSRGQETQYF	-	-	TRBV18	TRBJ2-5
TGTGCCAGCAGCGTAGGGAATAGCAATATTTACGAGCAGTACTTC	CASSVGNSNIYEQYF	-	-	TRBV9	TRBJ2-7
TGTGCCAGCAGCATCCGAAGGACTAGCGGGAGTGGAGAGCAGTTCTTC	CASSIRRTSGSGEQFF	TRBD2	many	TRBV7-8	TRBJ2-1
TGTGCCAGCAGTTCCGGACTAGCGGGAGTCTCCGAGCAGTACTTC	CASSSGLAGVSEQYF	TRBD2	few	TRBV12-3/TRBV12-4	TRBJ2-7
TGTGCCAGCAGTTTCCGGAGAGAAAATTCACCCCTCCACTTT	CASSFRRENSPLHF	-	few	TRBV27	TRBJ1-6
TGTGCCAGCAGCTGGACTAGCGGGAGTATCAATGAGCAGTTCTTC	CASSWTSGSINEQFF	TRBD2	-	TRBV7-2	TRBJ2-1
TGTGCCAGCAGCCCCCGGGACAGGGGCTTCAATGAGCAGTTCTTC	CASSPRDRGFNEQFF	TRBD1	many	TRBV7-9	TRBJ2-1
TGTGCCAGCAGCTACGAAGTAGCGGGAGGTTTTTCTGGCACAGATACGCAGTATTTT	CASSYEVAGGFSGTDTQYF	TRBD2	-	TRBV4-2	TRBJ2-3
TGTGCCAGCAGTTCCAGACTAGCGGGAGGGTCCTACAATGAGCAGTTCTTC	CASSSRLAGGSYNEQFF	TRBD2	few	TRBV6-5	TRBJ2-1
TGCAGCGTCGTGAGGAGAACGGGTAGGAATGAGCAGTTCTTC	CSVVRRTGRNEQFF	-	many	TRBV29-1	TRBJ2-1
TGTGCCAGCAGGAAGGACAGGGGAAACACCGGGGAGCTGTTTTTT	CASRKDRGNTGELFF	TRBD1	-	TRBV9	TRBJ2-2
TGTGCCAGCGAACGATTCACCGAGGGGCCCCAAGAGACCCAGTACTTC	CASERFTEGPQETQYF	-	many	TRBV28	TRBJ2-5
TGTGCCAGCAGTTTTAGGACAGGGGGGTCACCCCTCCACTTT	CASSFRTGGSPLHF	TRBD1	few	TRBV27	TRBJ1-6
TGTGCCAGCAGCCCTAGCGGGAGGGCCGGATTCCAAGAGACCCAGTACTTC	CASSPSGRAGFQETQYF	TRBD2	many	TRBV7-6	TRBJ2-5
TGCGCCAGCAGCTCCCGACAGGGGAGGGATAATGAGCAGTTCTTC	CASSSRQGRDNEQFF	-	many	TRBV5-1	TRBJ2-1
TGTGCCAGCAGCGATAATCGGTCCGGATCGCAGTACTTC	CASSDNRSGSQYF	-	-	TRBV7-2	TRBJ2-7
TGCGCCAGCAGCCGCTACCCCCCGGGACTAGCGGGAGATGGTGGAGAGACCCAGTACTTC	CASSRYPPGLAGDGGETQYF	TRBD2	few	TRBV4-1	TRBJ2-5
TGTGCCACCAGGTCGTCGGGAATGGGAGAAGAGACCCAGTACTTC	CATRSSGMGEETQYF	-	-	TRBV24-1	TRBJ2-5
TGTGCCAGCAGACCTAGCCGGGAGCCGTACTTC	CASRPSREPYF	-	-	TRBV28	TRBJ2-5
TGCAGTGCGAGACCTGCCCTGGCGGGGACAGATACGCAGTATTTT	CSARPALAGTDTQYF	-	-	TRBV20-1	TRBJ2-3
TGTGCCTCGCGGGGAAACACCGGGGAGCTGTTTTTT	CASRGNTGELFF	-	many	TRBV19	TRBJ2-2
TGCAGTGCTAGAGTGATAGCGGGAGAGAAAGAGCAGTACTTC	CSARVIAGEKEQYF	TRBD2	-	TRBV20-1	TRBJ2-7
TGCAGTGCTAACCGACCCTACAGCACAGATACGCAGTATTTT	CSANRPYSTDTQYF	-	-	TRBV20-1	TRBJ2-3
TGTGCCACCCGAGGGTGGACAGATACGCAGTATTTT	CATRGWTDTQYF	-	-	TRBV12-3/TRBV12-4	TRBJ2-3
TGTGCCAGCTGGGACAGGGGGCGCGGGATGGCTGAAGCTTTCTTT	CASWDRGRGMAEAFF	TRBD1	many	TRBV6-6	TRBJ1-1
TGCGCCAGCAGCCAAGGTTTGAGGGGCCGCGAGCAGTACTTC	CASSQGLRGREQYF	-	-	TRBV4-1	TRBJ2-7
TGTGCCACCCATCAGGAAGGGGACACTGAAGCTTTCTTT	CATHQEGDTEAFF	-	many	TRBV7-9	TRBJ1-1
TGTGCCAGCAGCCAAGCGGGGGAGGGAGAGACTGAAGCTTTCTTT	CASSQAGEGETEAFF	-	many	TRBV3-1	TRBJ1-1
TGTGCCAGCAGTAGACAGGGTTCCCAAGAGACCCAGTACTTC	CASSRQGSQETQYF	TRBD1	-	TRBV6-1	TRBJ2-5
TGTGCCAGCAGCCCCCCAAGTGGGGGAAAGATGAACACTGAAGCTTTCTTT	CASSPPSGGKMNTEAFF	-	many	TRBV4-2	TRBJ1-1
TGCAGTGCCCCCGGGACAGGGGGCTACGAGCAGTACTTC	CSAPGTGGYEQYF	TRBD1	-	TRBV20-1	TRBJ2-7
TGTGCCAGCAGCTTGGGGAAAATGCAAGAGACCCAGTACTTC	CASSLGKMQETQYF	-	few	TRBV5-4	TRBJ2-5
TGTGCCAGCAGTACACTGGCGGGAGGGGGGGAGCAGTTCTTC	CASSTLAGGGEQFF	TRBD2	-	TRBV6-2/TRBV6-3	TRBJ2-1
TGTGCCAGCAGGCAGGGGAAAGTTTATGAAAAACTGTTTTTT	CASRQGKVYEKLFF	-	-	TRBV2	TRBJ1-4
TGTGCCACCAGTGATTTATCTGAGCAGTTCTTC	CATSDLSEQFF	-	many	TRBV24-1	TRBJ2-1
TGTGCCTGGAGTCCTGACAGGATCAGCACTGAAGCTTTCTTT	CAWSPDRISTEAFF	-	-	TRBV30	TRBJ1-1
TGCAGCGTTGAAGATCGGTCCGGGGTCCGGGAGACCCAGTACTTC	CSVEDRSGVRETQYF	-	many	TRBV29-1	TRBJ2-5
TGTGCCAGCAGCTTAGGGCTAGCGGGAGGGCCAGATACGCAGTATTTT	CASSLGLAGGPDTQYF	TRBD2	-	TRBV7-9	TRBJ2-3
TGTGCCAGTACCCGGACAGTAAACACCGGGGAGCTGTTTTTT	CASTRTVNTGELFF	-	-	TRBV19	TRBJ2-2
TGTGCCAGCAGTCAGGGGTGGAACACTGAAGCTTTCTTT	CASSQGWNTEAFF	-	few	TRBV27	TRBJ1-1
TGTGCCAGCAGCCGAAACAGGGGGCGGTTGAGTAGGAATGAGCAGTTCTTC	CASSRNRGRLSRNEQFF	TRBD1	-	TRBV2	TRBJ2-1
TGTGCCAGCAGTTCCCCGGGACCGACGGAGACCCAGTACTTC	CASSSPGPTETQYF	-	few	TRBV28	TRBJ2-5
TGTGCCAGCAGCCCATCCTTGGGACTAGGATCTCTCTCGGATACGCAGTATTTT	CASSPSLGLGSLSDTQYF	TRBD2	many	TRBV28	TRBJ2-3
TGTGCCAGCAGCACCCGGGACTACTACAATGAGCAGTTCTTC	CASSTRDYYNEQFF	TRBD2	-	TRBV7-2	TRBJ2-1
TGTGCCAGCAGCCTGGGACAGTCGAACACCGGGGAGCTGTTTTTT	CASSLGQSNTGELFF	TRBD1	many	TRBV6-5	TRBJ2-2
TGCAGTGCTAGCGACAGGTCCCGGAGTGGGGAGCTGTTTTTT	CSASDRSRSGELFF	-	few	TRBV20-1	TRBJ2-2
TGTGCCAGCAAAAGACAGGGGGCGCGAACCGGGGAGCTGTTTTTT	CASKRQGARTGELFF	TRBD1	-	TRBV6-1	TRBJ2-2
TGTGCCAGCAGCGTAGTCCCAGCGGACGTCACCGGGGAGCTGTTTTTT	CASSVVPADVTGELFF	-	few	TRBV9	TRBJ2-2
TGTGCCAGCAGCTTACTAGCGGACCTTCGGGGCGAGCAGTACTTC	CASSLLADLRGEQYF	TRBD2	many	TRBV5-4	TRBJ2-7
TGTGCCAGTAGCACCGGGACAGGGGAGGAAAAACTGTTTTTT	CASSTGTGEEKLFF	TRBD1	-	TRBV19	TRBJ1-4
TGCAGTGCTAGTCCCACCTACGAGCAGTACTTC	CSASPTYEQYF	-	many	TRBV20-1	TRBJ2-7